The sequence of this TCR beta chain was determined in a study of identifying expanded T cells in peripheral blood. Overall study results and limits: Clone count variance between approximately two-week samples rose with total template count. Technical replicates showed approximately 1.2 changed clones; around 2 weeks about 16.4; four weeks 19.

Healthy donors had no documented immune events, such as infections, while sampled. V shed 4 bases and J shed 1 base, with 8 bases lying between them. CDR3 length: 13 amino acids. From germline, CDR1 is SGHRS and CDR2 YFSETQ. Comments on this clone: Its target is not known.

Data came from immunoSEQ multiplex PCR; TCRdb stores just in-frame clones and leaves some out. The sample shows some 65,000 clones, about 80% of them seen only once. This chain uses TRBV5-1 with TRBJ1-1, with no clear D. This clonotype was sampled from a person aged 18 to 70 in good health. Input material: blood. The CDR3 sequence is CASSRTGNTEAFF. CDR3 coding DNA: TGCGCCAGCAGCAGGACGGGGAACACTGAAGCTTTCTTT.